Listed below are T cell receptor beta chains from one sample, sequenced in a study of cytomegalovirus exposure and HLA in healthy donors. Using immunoSEQ multiplex PCR, the repertoire was profiled, and TCRdb retains in-frame clones only, with some absent. The repertoire holds 150,000 to 170,000 clones, around 84% seen once, with around 5.6% in the top ten. The sample taken for sequencing was PBMCs. These receptors originate from a woman in her thirties or forties in good health and CMV-seropositive. The CDR3 runs from the conserved cysteine through the conserved F or W. Fields, in order: clone size, V gene, J gene, D gene, CDR3 DNA, CDR3 protein. The D gene is left open where the match is weak. Size is stated for part of the rows, as once, few or many counts, or as a class when the clone is expanded.

.	TRBV19	TRBJ2-1	TRBD2	TGTGCCAGTAGCCCGGGACTAGCGGGTCTCAATGAGCAGTTCTTC	CASSPGLAGLNEQFF
.	TRBV10-3	TRBJ1-2	.	TGTGCCATCAGTGAGAGCAGGTTTATTGGCTACACCTTC	CAISESRFIGYTF
.	TRBV27	TRBJ1-5	.	TGTGCCAGCAGTTTCCGAAGGGAGCAGCCCCAGCATTTT	CASSFRREQPQHF
.	TRBV5-8	TRBJ1-1	.	TGTGCCAGCAGTTGGAGGGGCTCAGGTTTTGCTGAAGCTTTCTTT	CASSWRGSGFAEAFF
.	TRBV7-9	TRBJ1-4	.	TGTGCCAGCAGCTTGTTGACAGCAACTAATGAAAAACTGTTTTTT	CASSLLTATNEKLFF
.	TRBV5-1	TRBJ2-1	.	TGCGCCAGCAGCTTGATTCCGCCTAGCCTCAATGAGCAGTTCTTC	CASSLIPPSLNEQFF
.	TRBV6-1	TRBJ2-7	.	TGTGCCAGCACCCCTAGCTCCTACGAGCAGTACTTC	CASTPSSYEQYF
.	TRBV30	TRBJ2-5	TRBD2	TGTGCCTGGAGTGTCCTGGGACTAGCACAAGAGACCCAGTACTTC	CAWSVLGLAQETQYF
.	TRBV18	TRBJ2-1	.	TGTGCCAGCTCACCAGGGGGGTTTTCCTACAATGAGCAGTTCTTC	CASSPGGFSYNEQFF
.	TRBV5-1	TRBJ2-1	.	TGCGCCAGCTCTTTGGACTACCCCCTGAGTGAGCAGTTCTTC	CASSLDYPLSEQFF
few	TRBV7-7	TRBJ2-5	TRBD1	TGTGCTAGCAGCCCGCGGACAGGGGCGCAAGAGACCCAGTACTTC	CASSPRTGAQETQYF
.	TRBV11-2	TRBJ2-1	TRBD1	TGTGCCAGCAGCTTAGTCCGTAAGGGGGCGATTGAGCAGTTCTTC	CASSLVRKGAIEQFF
once	TRBV9	TRBJ2-1	.	TGTGCCAGCAGCGTGCCCTCGGGCGGGGCCACTAAGGGTGAGCAGTTCTTC	CASSVPSGGATKGEQFF
.	TRBV30	TRBJ1-2	.	TGTGCCTGGAGTGTACGGGCAGGGTACATTAACTATGGCTACACCTTC	CAWSVRAGYINYGYTF
.	TRBV2	TRBJ2-7	TRBD1	TGTGCCGTCCAGGGGGCGAGGGAGCAGTACTTC	CAVQGAREQYF
.	TRBV13	TRBJ1-2	TRBD1	TGTGCCAGCAGCAGGGACAGGGTAGGTGGTGGCTACACCTTC	CASSRDRVGGGYTF
.	TRBV5-1	TRBJ2-1	.	TGCGCCAGCAGCTACAAGTCATCTAGCTCCTACAATGAGCAGTTCTTC	CASSYKSSSSYNEQFF
.	TRBV30	TRBJ2-5	TRBD1	TGCGCCTTTTCGACAGGGACAGAGACCCAGTACTTC	CAFSTGTETQYF
.	TRBV27	TRBJ1-2	.	TGTGCCAGCAGCCCGGGAGGGGTCGGGAATGGCTACACCTTC	CASSPGGVGNGYTF
.	TRBV2	TRBJ1-3	TRBD1	TGTGCCAGCTCACGGTCACTGGACAGGGTTGGAAACACCATATATTTT	CASSRSLDRVGNTIYF
.	TRBV28	TRBJ1-2	.	TGTGCCAGCAGTTTCCCAGGGGCGGGCTACACCTTC	CASSFPGAGYTF
.	TRBV4-2	TRBJ2-3	.	TGTGCCAGCAGCCAAGATGAGGGCAGGGGCATTACAGATACGCAGTATTTT	CASSQDEGRGITDTQYF
once	TRBV11-2	TRBJ1-1	.	TGTGCCAGCAGCTTAGCCCCAGGGAACACTGAAGCTTTCTTT	CASSLAPGNTEAFF